The clone carrying this TCR beta chain was recorded a few times. This specimen belongs to a study of early T cells in non-severe SARS-CoV-2 infection. The V and J ends lost 2 bases and 6 bases respectively, with 8 bases between them. The germline gives CDR1 MNHEY, CDR2 SVGAGI. The CDR3 is made up of 13 amino acids. The library protocol tagged individual cDNA molecules with unique molecular identifiers. Via MiXCR, TCRdb re-called the 5' RACE reads, giving one row per CDR3 protein. This sample carries some 82,000 distinct CDR3 sequences, about 6% of them seen once, and the ten largest clones take roughly 8%.

This clonotype was sampled from an adult who was a healthcare worker with PCR-confirmed SARS-CoV-2 infection or an uninfected control (not recorded which). This chain connects TRBV6-5 to TRBJ2-1; D remains unclear. Sequenced input: whole blood. CDR3 sequence (DNA): TGTGCCAGCAGTTACGGGCAGAGCAATGAGCAGTTCTTC. Translation gives CASSYGQSNEQFF.